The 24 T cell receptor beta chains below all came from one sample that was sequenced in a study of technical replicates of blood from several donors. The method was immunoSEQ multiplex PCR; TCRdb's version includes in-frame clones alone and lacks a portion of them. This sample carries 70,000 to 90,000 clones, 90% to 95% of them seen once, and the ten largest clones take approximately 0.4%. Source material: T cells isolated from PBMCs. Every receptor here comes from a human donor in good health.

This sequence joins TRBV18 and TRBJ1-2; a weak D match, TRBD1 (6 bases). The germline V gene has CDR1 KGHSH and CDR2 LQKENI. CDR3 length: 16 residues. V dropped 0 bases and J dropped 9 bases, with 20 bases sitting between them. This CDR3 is CASSPPPTGEIISYTF. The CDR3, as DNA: TGTGCCAGCTCACCACCTCCGACAGGAGAGATTATAAGCTACACCTTC.

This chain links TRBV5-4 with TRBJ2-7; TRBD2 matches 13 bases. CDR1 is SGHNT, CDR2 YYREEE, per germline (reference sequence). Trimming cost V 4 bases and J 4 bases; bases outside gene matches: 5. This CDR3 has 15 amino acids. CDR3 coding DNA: TGTGCCAGCAGCGCGATACTAGCGGGAGGGTACGAGCAGTACTTC. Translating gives CASSAILAGGYEQYF. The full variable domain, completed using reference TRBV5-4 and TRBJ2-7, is ETGVTQSPTHLIKTRGQQVTLRCSSQSGHNTVSWYQQALGQGPQFIFQYYREEENGRGNFPPRFSGLQFPNYSSELNVNALELDDSALYLCASSAILAGGYEQYFGPGTRLTVT.

The CDR3 region is CASSPTWGAYNEQFF. CDR3 nucleotide sequence: TGTGCCAGCAGCCCCACATGGGGAGCCTACAATGAGCAGTTCTTC. The chain employs TRBV14 and TRBJ2-1; weak D call: TRBD2 (5 bases). This CDR3 is built from 15 residues. V dropped 4 bases and J dropped 2 bases, with 12 bases sitting between them. Looked up from germline, CDR1 is SGHDN and CDR2 is FVKESK.

DNA of the CDR3: TGCGCCAGCAGCCAGGCCCGACAGGGCGTAGGGGAGCTGTTTTTT. Protein product: CASSQARQGVGELFF. The chain carries TRBV4-3 and TRBJ2-2; 7 bases are shared with TRBD1. This CDR3 has 15 amino acids. The germline CDR1 and CDR2 sequences are LGHNA and YSLEER. The trim removed 3 bases at V and 8 bases at J, leaving 9 bases unmatched.

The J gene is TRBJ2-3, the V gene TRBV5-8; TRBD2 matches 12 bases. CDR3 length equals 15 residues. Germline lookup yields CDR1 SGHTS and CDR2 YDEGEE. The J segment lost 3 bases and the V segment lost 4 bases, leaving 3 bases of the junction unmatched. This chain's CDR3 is CASSPGTSGTDTQYF. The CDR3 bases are TGTGCCAGCAGCCCCGGGACTAGCGGGACAGATACGCAGTATTTT.

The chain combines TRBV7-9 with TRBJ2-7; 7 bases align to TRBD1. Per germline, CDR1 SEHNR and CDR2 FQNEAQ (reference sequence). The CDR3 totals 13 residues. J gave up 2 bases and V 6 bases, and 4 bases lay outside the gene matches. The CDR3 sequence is CASSRQGTYEQYF. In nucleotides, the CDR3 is TGTGCCAGCAGTAGACAGGGCACCTACGAGCAGTACTTC.

CDR3 region: CASQTGGYEQYF. CDR3 bases: TGTGCCAGCCAGACGGGAGGTTACGAGCAGTACTTC. The chain joins TRBV2 to TRBJ2-7; the match to TRBD2 covers 7 bases. Germline CDR1 and CDR2: SNHLY and FYNNEI. The CDR3 consists of 12 residues. The ends lost 8 bases at V and 4 bases at J; junction bases unmatched: 5.

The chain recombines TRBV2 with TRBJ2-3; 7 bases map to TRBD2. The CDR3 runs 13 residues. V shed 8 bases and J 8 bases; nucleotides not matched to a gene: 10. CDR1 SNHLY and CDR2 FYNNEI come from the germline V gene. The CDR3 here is CASVGGSLSTQYF. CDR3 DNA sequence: TGTGCCAGCGTTGGCGGGAGTCTTTCTACGCAGTATTTT.

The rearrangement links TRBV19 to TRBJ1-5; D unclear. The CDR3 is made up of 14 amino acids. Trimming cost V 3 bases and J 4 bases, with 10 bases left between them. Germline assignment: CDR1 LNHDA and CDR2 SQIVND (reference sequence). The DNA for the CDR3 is TGTGCCAGTAGTATGGCTAGAGATAATCAGCCCCAGCATTTT. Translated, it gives CASSMARDNQPQHF.

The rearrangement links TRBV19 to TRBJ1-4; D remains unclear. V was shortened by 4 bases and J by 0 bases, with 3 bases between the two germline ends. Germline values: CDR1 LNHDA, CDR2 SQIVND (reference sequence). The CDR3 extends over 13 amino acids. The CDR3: CASSTATNEKLFF. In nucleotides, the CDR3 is TGTGCCAGTAGTACAGCAACTAATGAAAAACTGTTTTTT.

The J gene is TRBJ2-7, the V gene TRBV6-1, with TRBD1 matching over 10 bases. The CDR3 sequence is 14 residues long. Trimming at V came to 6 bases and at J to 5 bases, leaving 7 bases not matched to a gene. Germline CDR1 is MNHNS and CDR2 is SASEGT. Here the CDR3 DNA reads TGTGCCAGCAGGGTCCCGGGACAGGGGAACGAGCAGTACTTC. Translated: CASRVPGQGNEQYF.

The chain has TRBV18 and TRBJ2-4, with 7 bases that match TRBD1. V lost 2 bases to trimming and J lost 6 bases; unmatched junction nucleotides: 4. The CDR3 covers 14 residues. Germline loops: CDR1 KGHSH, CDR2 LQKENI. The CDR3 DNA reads TGTGCCAGCTCACCAGAACAGGGGATAAACATTCAGTACTTC. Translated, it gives CASSPEQGINIQYF.

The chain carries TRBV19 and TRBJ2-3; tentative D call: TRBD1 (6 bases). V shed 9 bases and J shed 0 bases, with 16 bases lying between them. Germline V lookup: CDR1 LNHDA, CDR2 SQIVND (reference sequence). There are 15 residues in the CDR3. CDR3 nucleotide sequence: TGTGCCAGCAAGGACAGCCCTCTTAGCACAGATACGCAGTATTTT. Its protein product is CASKDSPLSTDTQYF.

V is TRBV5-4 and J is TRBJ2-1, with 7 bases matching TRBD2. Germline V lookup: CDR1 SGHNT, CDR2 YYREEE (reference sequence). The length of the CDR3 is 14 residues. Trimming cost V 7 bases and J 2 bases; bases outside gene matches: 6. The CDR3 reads CASSGGSAYNEQFF. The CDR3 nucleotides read TGTGCCAGCTCGGGCGGGAGCGCCTACAATGAGCAGTTCTTC.

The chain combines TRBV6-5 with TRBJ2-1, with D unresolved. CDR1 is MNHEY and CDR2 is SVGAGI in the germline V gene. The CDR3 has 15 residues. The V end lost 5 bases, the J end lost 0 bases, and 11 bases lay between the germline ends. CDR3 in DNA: TGTGCCAGCAGTCCAGCGTGGAGCTCCTACAATGAGCAGTTCTTC. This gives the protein CASSPAWSSYNEQFF.

CDR3 protein: CASISRGEGQPQHF. The CDR3 nucleotides are TGTGCCAGTATCTCTCGAGGGGAGGGACAGCCCCAGCATTTT. The rearrangement joins TRBV19 to TRBJ1-5, with D possibly TRBD1 on 5 matching bases. Looked up from germline, CDR1 is LNHDA and CDR2 is SQIVND (reference sequence). The V end lost 7 bases, the J end lost 7 bases, and 17 bases lay between the germline ends. The CDR3 is 14 amino acids.

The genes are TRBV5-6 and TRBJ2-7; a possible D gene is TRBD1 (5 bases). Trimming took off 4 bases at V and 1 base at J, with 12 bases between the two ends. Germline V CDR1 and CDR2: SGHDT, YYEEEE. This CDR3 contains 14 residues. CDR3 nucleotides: TGTGCCAGCAGCCAGACAGATCCTTCCTACGAGCAGTACTTC. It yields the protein CASSQTDPSYEQYF.

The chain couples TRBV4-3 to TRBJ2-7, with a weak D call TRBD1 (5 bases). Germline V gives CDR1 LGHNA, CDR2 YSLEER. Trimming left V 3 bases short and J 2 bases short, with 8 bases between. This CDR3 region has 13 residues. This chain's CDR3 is CASSHDRAYEQYF. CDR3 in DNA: TGCGCCAGCAGCCACGACAGAGCCTACGAGCAGTACTTC.

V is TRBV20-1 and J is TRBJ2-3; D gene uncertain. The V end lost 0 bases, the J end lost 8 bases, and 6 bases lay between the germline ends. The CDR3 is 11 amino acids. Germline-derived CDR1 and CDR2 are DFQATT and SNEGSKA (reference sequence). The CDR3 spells CSARDSVTQYF. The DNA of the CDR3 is TGCAGTGCTAGAGACTCCGTTACGCAGTATTTT.

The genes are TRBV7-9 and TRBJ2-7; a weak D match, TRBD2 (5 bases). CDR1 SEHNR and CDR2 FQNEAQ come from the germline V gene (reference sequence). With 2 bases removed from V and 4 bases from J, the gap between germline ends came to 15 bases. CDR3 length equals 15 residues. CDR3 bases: TGTGCCAGCAGCTTATTTCGGGATTCGGCATACGAGCAGTACTTC. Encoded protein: CASSLFRDSAYEQYF.

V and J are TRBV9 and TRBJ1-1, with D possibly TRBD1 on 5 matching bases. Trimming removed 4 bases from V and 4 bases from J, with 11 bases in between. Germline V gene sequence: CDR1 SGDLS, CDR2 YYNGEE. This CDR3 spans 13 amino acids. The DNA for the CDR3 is TGTGCCAGCAGCCCCGAAGGGGTCACTGAAGCTTTCTTT. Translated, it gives CASSPEGVTEAFF.

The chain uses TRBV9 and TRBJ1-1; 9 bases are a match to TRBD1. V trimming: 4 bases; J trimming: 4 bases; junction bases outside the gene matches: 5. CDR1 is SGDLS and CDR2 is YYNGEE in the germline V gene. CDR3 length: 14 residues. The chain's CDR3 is CASSPTGGITEAFF. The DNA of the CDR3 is TGTGCCAGCAGCCCGACAGGGGGTATCACTGAAGCTTTCTTT.

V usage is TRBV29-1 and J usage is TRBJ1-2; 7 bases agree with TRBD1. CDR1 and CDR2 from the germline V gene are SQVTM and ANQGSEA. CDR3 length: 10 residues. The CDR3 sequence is CITGEDGYTF. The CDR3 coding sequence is TGCATCACAGGGGAGGATGGCTACACCTTC.

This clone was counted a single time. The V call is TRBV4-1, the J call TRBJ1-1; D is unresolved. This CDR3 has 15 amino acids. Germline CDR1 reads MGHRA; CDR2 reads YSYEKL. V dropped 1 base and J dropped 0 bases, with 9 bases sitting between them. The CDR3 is CASSQVGVMNTEAFF. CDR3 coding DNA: TGCGCCAGCAGCCAAGTCGGGGTTATGAACACTGAAGCTTTCTTT.